The 25 T cell receptor beta chains below come from one sample, sequenced in a study of shared clonotypes between healthy human individuals. Only in-frame clones appear in the TCRdb table, and some are missing; sequencing was by immunoSEQ multiplex PCR. This table holds about 2 million clones, roughly 94% found once. The naive CD8 fraction comprised CD45RO-negative cells positively selected for CCR7 and excluded terminally differentiated effector memory CD45RA+ cells. The source material was naive CD8+ T cells sorted from blood. The receptor set was obtained from a man between 18 and 29 years old in good health.

This chain joins TRBV6-4 and TRBJ2-1, with D possibly being TRBD1 or TRBD2 (5 bases each). Germline lookup yields CDR1 MRHNA and CDR2 SNTAGT. The CDR3 covers 15 residues. V gave up 4 bases and J gave up 7 bases, with 17 bases separating them. The CDR3 region is CASSVRGREGNEQFF. The CDR3 region has the DNA TGTGCCAGCAGTGTGAGGGGCAGGGAAGGGAATGAGCAGTTCTTC.

V usage is TRBV7-9 and J usage is TRBJ2-5; D uncertain. Germline CDR1 reads SEHNR; CDR2 reads FQNEAQ (reference sequence). Trimming took off 2 bases at V and 5 bases at J, with 15 bases between the two ends. The CDR3 is 15 residues long. CDR3 nucleotides: TGTGCCAGCAGCTTAATCCCCGCGGCAGCGGAGACCCAGTACTTC. Amino acid sequence: CASSLIPAAAETQYF. Drawing the rest from reference TRBV7-9 and TRBJ2-5, the complete variable domain is DTGVSQNPRHKITKRGQNVTFRCDPISEHNRLYWYRQTLGQGPEFLTYFQNEAQLEKSRLLSDRFSAERPKGSFSTLEIQRTEQGDSAMYLCASSLIPAAAETQYFGPGTRLLVL.

The table lists this clone with a count of one. The chain combines TRBV6-1 with TRBJ2-7; either TRBD1 or TRBD2 may fit D (5 bases each). The CDR3 runs 15 residues. The V gene's germline CDR1 is MNHNS and CDR2 SASEGT. V was clipped by 3 bases and J by 5 bases, with 17 bases between them. Here the CDR3 reads CASSDSVGEFHEQYF. The CDR3 region has the DNA TGTGCCAGCAGTGATTCGGTGGGGGAGTTCCACGAGCAGTACTTC.

The J gene is TRBJ1-5, the V gene TRBV19, with D uncertain. V was pared by 7 bases and J by 4 bases, with 14 bases between. The germline V gene has CDR1 LNHDA and CDR2 SQIVND (reference sequence). The CDR3 totals 14 residues. The CDR3 DNA reads as TGTGCCAGTACAATGGCCTCCTTTAATCAGCCCCAGCATTTT. Protein: CASTMASFNQPQHF. Complete variable domain (other parts from reference TRBV19 and TRBJ1-5): DGGITQSPKYLFRKEGQNVTLSCEQNLNHDAMYWYRQDPGQGLRLIYYSQIVNDFQKGDIAEGYSVSREKKESFPLTVTSAQKNPTAFYLCASTMASFNQPQHFGDGTRLSIL.

For this clone: Germline and junction disagree at one end, which may indicate a read error. The J gene is TRBJ2-5, the V gene TRBV7-7; 14 bases are shared with TRBD2. CDR1 is SSHAT, CDR2 FNYEAQ, per germline (reference sequence). The CDR3 loop spans 16 amino acids. CDR3 loop: CASSSGLAGEGETQYF. CDR3 DNA: TGTGCTAGCAGCTCGGGACTAGCGGGAGAGGGAGAGACCCAGTACTTC. Combining the CDR3 with reference TRBV7-7 and TRBJ2-5 gives the whole variable domain GAGVSQSPRYKVTKRGQDVTLRCDPISSHATLYWYQQALGQGPEFLTYFNYEAQPDKSGLPSDRFSAERPEGSISTLTIQRTEQRDSAMYRCASSSGLAGEGETQYFGPGTRLLVL.

On this clone itself: The junction departs from germline at one end; a sequencing error may be responsible. The rearrangement links TRBV10-3 to TRBJ2-1; D is undetermined. This CDR3 is 12 amino acids long. Germline V gives CDR1 ENHRY, CDR2 SYGVKD. DNA for the CDR3: TGTGCCAGCAGTGACTTTATCGATGAGCAGTTCTTC. Encoded protein: CASSDFIDEQFF.

V usage is TRBV13 and J usage is TRBJ2-3; TRBD2 aligns across 12 bases. The trim removed 5 bases at V and 3 bases at J, leaving 12 bases unmatched. Germline V gene lookup returns CDR1 PRHDT and CDR2 FYEKMQ (reference sequence). The CDR3 extends over 18 amino acids. The CDR3 loop reads CASSITSGGLEWTDTQYF. DNA of the CDR3: TGTGCCAGCAGCATAACTAGCGGGGGGCTCGAGTGGACAGATACGCAGTATTTT. The full variable domain, with the rest looked up from reference TRBV13 and TRBJ2-3, is AAGVIQSPRHLIKEKRETATLKCYPIPRHDTVYWYQQGPGQDPQFLISFYEKMQSDKGSIPDRFSAQQFSDYHSELNMSSLELGDSALYFCASSITSGGLEWTDTQYFGPGTRLTVL.

The sample holds one count of this clone. The chain couples TRBV6-6 to TRBJ2-5, with D unclear. CDR3 length equals 13 residues. CDR1 and CDR2 (germline): MNHNY, SVGAGI (reference sequence). V lost 2 bases and J lost 4, with 8 bases in between. The CDR3 here is CASSYAIAETQYF. For the CDR3, the DNA is TGTGCCAGCAGTTACGCCATAGCAGAGACCCAGTACTTC.

The chain carries TRBV7-2 and TRBJ1-1; D call uncertain. Looked up from germline, CDR1 is SGHTA and CDR2 is FQGNSA. V gave up 5 bases and J gave up 4 bases, with 17 bases separating them. This CDR3 region has 15 residues. The DNA of the CDR3 is TGTGCCAGCAGCCCCACGGGAGGCCTGGTCACTGAAGCTTTCTTT. It encodes CASSPTGGLVTEAFF.

The rearrangement uses TRBV11-2 and TRBJ2-7, with a possible D match to TRBD1 (6 bases). The V gene lost 2 bases and the J gene lost 2 bases, with 13 bases spanning the gap. Germline-derived CDR1 and CDR2 are SGHAT and FQNNGV. This CDR3 has 15 amino acids. CDR3 nucleotides: TGTGCCAGCAGCTTATCCGGACAGCTTACCTACGAGCAGTACTTC. It yields the protein CASSLSGQLTYEQYF.

The rearrangement uses TRBV7-6 and TRBJ2-2; no clear D. Germline V gene sequence: CDR1 SGHVS, CDR2 FNYEAQ. This CDR3 contains 16 residues. V lost 5 bases and J lost 3, with 16 bases in between. The CDR3 loop reads CASSPDPLPYTGELFF. For the CDR3, the DNA is TGTGCCAGCAGCCCGGACCCGCTACCCTACACCGGGGAGCTGTTTTTT. The entire variable domain, with the rest obtained from reference TRBV7-6 and TRBJ2-2, is as follows: GAGVSQSPRYKVTKRGQDVALRCDPISGHVSLYWYRQALGQGPEFLTYFNYEAQQDKSGLPNDRFSAERPEGSISTLTIQRTEQRDSAMYRCASSPDPLPYTGELFFGEGSRLTVL.

This chain uses TRBV29-1 with TRBJ2-2; unclear D gene. Germline CDR1 and CDR2: SQVTM and ANQGSEA. Between the trimmed V and J ends, which lost 7 bases and 6 bases, there was a span of 18 bases. The CDR3 sequence is 14 residues long. CDR3 protein: CSASAGGSPGELFF. For the CDR3, the DNA is TGCAGCGCCTCCGCCGGCGGAAGTCCCGGGGAGCTGTTTTTT.

V usage is TRBV19 and J usage is TRBJ1-2, with unresolved D. The CDR3 has 14 amino acids. The germline V gene has CDR1 LNHDA and CDR2 SQIVND (reference sequence). Trimming stripped 7 bases from V and 4 bases from J, with 16 bases between. The chain's CDR3 is CASTPLLEGYGYTF. The CDR3 coding sequence is TGTGCCAGTACCCCCCTTTTAGAGGGCTATGGCTACACCTTC.

This clone was recorded once. V and J are TRBV7-9 and TRBJ2-1; no definite D call. The CDR3 runs to 13 residues. CDR1 SEHNR and CDR2 FQNEAQ come from the germline V gene (reference sequence). V dropped 0 bases and J dropped 5 bases, with 5 bases sitting between them. CDR3 in amino acids: CASSLAPDNEQFF. CDR3 bases: TGTGCCAGCAGCTTAGCTCCAGACAATGAGCAGTTCTTC.

Only one count was recorded for this clone. The rearrangement uses TRBV4-1 and TRBJ1-3, with 8 nucleotides matching TRBD1. The trim removed 0 bases at V and 2 bases at J, leaving 6 bases unmatched. The CDR3 has 17 residues. Germline CDR1 reads MGHRA; CDR2 reads YSYEKL. The CDR3 nucleotides read TGCGCCAGCAGCCAAGACCTAGCGACAGGGGCTGGAAACACCATATATTTT. As protein: CASSQDLATGAGNTIYF.

The J gene is TRBJ2-7, the V gene TRBV29-1; D might be TRBD2 (6 bases). The germline V and J ends were trimmed by 5 bases and 2 bases, with 13 bases remaining between them. Germline V gene lookup returns CDR1 SQVTM and CDR2 ANQGSEA. The CDR3 spans 13 residues. The DNA of the CDR3 is TGCAGCGTTAGGGGTGGAGGGACCTACGAGCAGTACTTC. Protein sequence: CSVRGGGTYEQYF.

V and J are TRBV27 and TRBJ1-1; D not certain. CDR3 length: 15 amino acids. V lost 8 bases and J lost 0, with 16 bases in between. The V gene's germline CDR1 is MNHEY and CDR2 SMNVEV (reference sequence). CDR3 loop: CASQPVSGMNTEAFF. CDR3 DNA: TGTGCCAGCCAACCAGTCAGCGGGATGAACACTGAAGCTTTCTTT.

Of note for this clone: Other nucleotide sequences in the sample specify the same CDR3. This sequence joins TRBV7-9 and TRBJ2-7; 8 bases match TRBD2. V shed 1 base and J 6 bases; nucleotides not matched to a gene: 11. This CDR3 is built from 16 residues. The germline CDR1 and CDR2 sequences are SEHNR and FQNEAQ (reference sequence). CDR3 sequence: CASSLGGGLEVSEQYF. DNA for the CDR3: TGTGCCAGCAGCTTAGGTGGGGGACTAGAGGTCTCCGAGCAGTACTTC.

The rearrangement links TRBV9 to TRBJ2-5, with 7 bases matching TRBD1. The V gene's germline CDR1 is SGDLS and CDR2 YYNGEE. The V and J ends lost 0 bases and 5 bases, in that order; junction bases with no gene match: 7. The CDR3 loop spans 15 amino acids. The CDR3 region has the DNA TGTGCCAGCAGCGTAGGTATAGGGGGCGGGGAGACCCAGTACTTC. Its protein is CASSVGIGGGETQYF.

V and J are TRBV4-1 and TRBJ2-1; 7 bases are shared with TRBD2. This CDR3 has 15 amino acids. Germline V CDR1 and CDR2: MGHRA, YSYEKL. V gave up 0 bases and J gave up 8 bases; unmatched junction bases: 7. The CDR3 protein is CASSQDWASGYEQFF. CDR3 nucleotides: TGCGCCAGCAGCCAAGACTGGGCTAGCGGCTATGAGCAGTTCTTC.

This chain joins TRBV6-5 and TRBJ2-6; D is possibly TRBD1 (5 bases). The length of the CDR3 is 16 residues. Germline assignment: CDR1 MNHEY and CDR2 SVGAGI. The V end was cut by 4 bases, the J end by 0 bases, with 10 bases between. Written as DNA, the CDR3 is TGTGCCAGCAGTTCCAGCAGGGTCTCTGGGGCCAACGTCCTGACTTTC. Its translation is CASSSSRVSGANVLTF.

The V gene is TRBV7-2, the J gene TRBJ2-5; D is possibly TRBD1 or TRBD2 (5 bases each). Germline V CDR1 and CDR2: SGHTA, FQGNSA. The CDR3 consists of 13 residues. The V and J ends lost 5 bases and 5 bases respectively, with 12 bases between them. The CDR3 is CASSPGPMETQYF. Written as DNA, the CDR3 is TGTGCCAGCAGCCCGGGACCGATGGAGACCCAGTACTTC.

J is TRBJ2-3 and V is TRBV7-2, with D possibly being TRBD2 (6 bases). The CDR3 totals 15 residues. Germline-derived CDR1 and CDR2 are SGHTA and FQGNSA. The V end was cut by 5 bases, the J end by 5 bases, with 17 bases between. This CDR3 reads CASSRTRGFVDTQYF. The CDR3 DNA follows: TGTGCCAGCAGCCGGACCCGGGGGTTTGTAGATACGCAGTATTTT.

The chain recombines TRBV27 with TRBJ2-7; tentatively, D is TRBD1 (8 bases). The CDR3 length is 15 residues. Germline V gives CDR1 MNHEY, CDR2 SMNVEV (reference sequence). Trimming removed 4 bases at V and 1 base at J, with 14 bases between. CDR3 in DNA: TGTGCCAGCAGTTCATACAGGGGGGGGTCCTACGAGCAGTACTTC. Its translation is CASSSYRGGSYEQYF.

The rearrangement links TRBV10-2 to TRBJ2-7; the D gene could be TRBD1 or TRBD2 (5 bases each). Looked up from germline, CDR1 is WSHSY and CDR2 is SAAADI. The CDR3 has 13 residues. Between the trimmed V and J ends, which lost 4 bases and 3 bases, there was a span of 10 bases. This chain's CDR3 is CASSAGRYYEQYF. The DNA of the CDR3 is TGCGCCAGCAGTGCGGGACGTTACTACGAGCAGTACTTC.